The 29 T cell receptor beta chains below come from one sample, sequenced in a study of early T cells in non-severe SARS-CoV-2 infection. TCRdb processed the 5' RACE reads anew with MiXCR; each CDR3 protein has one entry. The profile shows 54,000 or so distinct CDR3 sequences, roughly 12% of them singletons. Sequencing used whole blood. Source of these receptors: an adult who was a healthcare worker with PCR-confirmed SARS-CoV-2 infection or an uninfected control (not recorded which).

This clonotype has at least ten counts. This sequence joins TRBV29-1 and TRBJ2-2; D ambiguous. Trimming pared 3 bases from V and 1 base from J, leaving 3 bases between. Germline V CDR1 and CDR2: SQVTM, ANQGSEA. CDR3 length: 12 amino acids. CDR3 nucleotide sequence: TGCAGCGTTGACCAGAACACCGGGGAGCTGTTTTTT. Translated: CSVDQNTGELFF.

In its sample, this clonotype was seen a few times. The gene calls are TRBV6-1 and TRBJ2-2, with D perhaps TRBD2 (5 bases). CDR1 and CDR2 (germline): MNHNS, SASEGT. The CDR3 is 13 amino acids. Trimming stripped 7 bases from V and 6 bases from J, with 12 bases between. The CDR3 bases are TGTGCCAGCATGGTCGGGGATCCCGGGGAGCTGTTTTTT. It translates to CASMVGDPGELFF.

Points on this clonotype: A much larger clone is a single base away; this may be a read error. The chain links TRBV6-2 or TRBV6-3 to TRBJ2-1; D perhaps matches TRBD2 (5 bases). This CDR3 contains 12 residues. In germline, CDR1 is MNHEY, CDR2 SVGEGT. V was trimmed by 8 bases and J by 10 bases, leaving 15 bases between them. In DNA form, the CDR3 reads TGTGCCAGCGGGAGCCTTTGGGAGGAGCAGTTCTTC. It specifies CASGSLWEEQFF.

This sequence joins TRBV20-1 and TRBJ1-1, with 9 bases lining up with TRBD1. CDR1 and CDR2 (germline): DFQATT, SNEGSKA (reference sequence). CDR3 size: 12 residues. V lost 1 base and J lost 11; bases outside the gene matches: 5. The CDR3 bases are TGCAGTGCTAGAGGGGGACAGGGTTGGGCTTTCTTT. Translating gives CSARGGQGWAFF.

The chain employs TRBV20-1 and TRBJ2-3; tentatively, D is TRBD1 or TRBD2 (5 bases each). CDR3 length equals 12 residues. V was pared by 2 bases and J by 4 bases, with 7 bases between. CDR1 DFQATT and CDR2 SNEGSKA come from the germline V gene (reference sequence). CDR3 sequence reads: CSARQGADTQYF. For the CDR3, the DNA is TGCAGTGCTAGACAGGGAGCAGATACGCAGTATTTT.

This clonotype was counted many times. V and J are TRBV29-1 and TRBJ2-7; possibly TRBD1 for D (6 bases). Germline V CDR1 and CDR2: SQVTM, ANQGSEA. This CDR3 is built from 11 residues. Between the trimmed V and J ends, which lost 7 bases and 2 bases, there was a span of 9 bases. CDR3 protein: CSAAGAYEQYF. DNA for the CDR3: TGCAGCGCCGCAGGGGCCTACGAGCAGTACTTC.

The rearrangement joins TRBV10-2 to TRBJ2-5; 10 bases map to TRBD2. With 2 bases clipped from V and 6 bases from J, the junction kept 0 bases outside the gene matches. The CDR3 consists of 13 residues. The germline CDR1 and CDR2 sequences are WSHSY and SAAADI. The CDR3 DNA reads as TGCGCCAGCAGTGAGACTAGCGGGAAGACCCAGTACTTC. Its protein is CASSETSGKTQYF.

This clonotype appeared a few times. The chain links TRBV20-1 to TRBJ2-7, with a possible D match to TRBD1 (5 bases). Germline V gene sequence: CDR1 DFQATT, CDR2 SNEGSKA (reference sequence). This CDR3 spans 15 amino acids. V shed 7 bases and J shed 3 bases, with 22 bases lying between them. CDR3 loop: CSGQTNRWGYYEQYF. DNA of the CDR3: TGCAGTGGCCAAACCAACAGGTGGGGTTACTACGAGCAGTACTTC.

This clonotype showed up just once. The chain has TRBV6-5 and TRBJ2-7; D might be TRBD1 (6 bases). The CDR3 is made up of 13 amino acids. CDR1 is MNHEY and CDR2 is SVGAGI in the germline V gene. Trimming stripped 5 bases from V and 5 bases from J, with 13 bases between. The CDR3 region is CASSRDIENEQYF. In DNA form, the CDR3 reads TGTGCCAGCAGTCGGGACATAGAAAACGAGCAGTACTTC.

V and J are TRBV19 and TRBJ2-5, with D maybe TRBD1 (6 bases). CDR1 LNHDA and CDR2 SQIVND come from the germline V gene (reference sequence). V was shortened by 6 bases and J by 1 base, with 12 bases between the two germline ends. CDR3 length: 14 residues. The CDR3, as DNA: TGTGCCAGTAGCACCGACAGGATCCAAGAGACCCAGTACTTC. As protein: CASSTDRIQETQYF.

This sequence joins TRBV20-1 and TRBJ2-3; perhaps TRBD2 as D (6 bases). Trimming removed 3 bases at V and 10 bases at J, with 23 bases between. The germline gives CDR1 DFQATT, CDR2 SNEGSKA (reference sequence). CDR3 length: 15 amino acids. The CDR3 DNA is TGCAGTGCTAGTGAAAGCCGGGGAGGTCTGGATGCGCAGTATTTT. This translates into CSASESRGGLDAQYF.

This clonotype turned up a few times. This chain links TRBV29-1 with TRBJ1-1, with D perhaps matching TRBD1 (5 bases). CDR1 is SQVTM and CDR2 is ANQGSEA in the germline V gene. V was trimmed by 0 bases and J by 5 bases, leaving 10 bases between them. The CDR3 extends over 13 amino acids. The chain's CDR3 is CSVEDGRATEAFF. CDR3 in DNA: TGCAGCGTTGAAGACGGCAGGGCAACTGAAGCTTTCTTT.

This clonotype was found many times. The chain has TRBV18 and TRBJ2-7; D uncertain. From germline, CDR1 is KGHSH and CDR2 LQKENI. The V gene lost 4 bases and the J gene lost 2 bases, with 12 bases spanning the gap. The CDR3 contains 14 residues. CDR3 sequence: CASSLSDPTYEQYF. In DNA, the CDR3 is TGTGCCAGCTCACTCTCAGACCCCACCTACGAGCAGTACTTC.

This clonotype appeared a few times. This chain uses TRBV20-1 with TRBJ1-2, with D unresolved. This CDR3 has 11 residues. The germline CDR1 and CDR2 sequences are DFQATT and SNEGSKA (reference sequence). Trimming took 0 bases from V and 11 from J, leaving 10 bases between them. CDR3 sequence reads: CSARDILGYTF. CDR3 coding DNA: TGCAGTGCTAGAGATATACTTGGGTACACCTTC.

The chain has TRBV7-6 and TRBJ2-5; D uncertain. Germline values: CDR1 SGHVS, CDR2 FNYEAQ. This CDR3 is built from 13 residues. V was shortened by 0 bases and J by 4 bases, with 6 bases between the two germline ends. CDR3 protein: CASSLAPSETQYF. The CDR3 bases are TGTGCCAGCAGCTTAGCCCCCTCAGAGACCCAGTACTTC.

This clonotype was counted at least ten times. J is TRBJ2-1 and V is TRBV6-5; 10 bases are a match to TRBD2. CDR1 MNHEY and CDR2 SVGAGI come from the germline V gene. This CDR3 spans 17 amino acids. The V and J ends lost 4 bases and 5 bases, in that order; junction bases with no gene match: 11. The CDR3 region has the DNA TGTGCCAGCAGTTTTTCCAAACTAGCGGGAACACACAATGAGCAGTTCTTC. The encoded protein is CASSFSKLAGTHNEQFF.

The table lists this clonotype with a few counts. The CDR3 DNA sequence: TGTGCCATCAGTGGACAGGGGGATCATGGCTACACCTTC. This codes for CAISGQGDHGYTF. The genes are TRBV10-3 and TRBJ1-2, with 9 bases that match TRBD1. Germline V gives CDR1 ENHRY, CDR2 SYGVKD. With 4 bases clipped from V and 6 bases from J, the junction kept 3 bases outside the gene matches. The CDR3 is 13 residues long.

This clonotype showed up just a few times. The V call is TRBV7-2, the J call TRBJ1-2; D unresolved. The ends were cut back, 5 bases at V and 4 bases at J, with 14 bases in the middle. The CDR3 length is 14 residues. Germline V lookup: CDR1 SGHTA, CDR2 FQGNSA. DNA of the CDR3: TGTGCCAGCAGCCGCGGTGGCCTATTCTATGGCTACACCTTC. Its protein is CASSRGGLFYGYTF.

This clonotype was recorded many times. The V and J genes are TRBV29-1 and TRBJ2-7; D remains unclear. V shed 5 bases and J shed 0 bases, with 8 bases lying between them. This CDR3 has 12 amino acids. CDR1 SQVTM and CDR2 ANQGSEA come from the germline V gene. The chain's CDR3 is CSVRPSSYEQYF. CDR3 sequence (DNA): TGCAGCGTTAGGCCTAGCTCCTACGAGCAGTACTTC.

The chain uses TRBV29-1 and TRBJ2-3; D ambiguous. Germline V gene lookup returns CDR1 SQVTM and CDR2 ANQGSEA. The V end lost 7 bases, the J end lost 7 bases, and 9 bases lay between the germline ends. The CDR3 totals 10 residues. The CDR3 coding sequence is TGCAGCGGAGCCCATAATACGCAGTATTTT. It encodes CSGAHNTQYF.

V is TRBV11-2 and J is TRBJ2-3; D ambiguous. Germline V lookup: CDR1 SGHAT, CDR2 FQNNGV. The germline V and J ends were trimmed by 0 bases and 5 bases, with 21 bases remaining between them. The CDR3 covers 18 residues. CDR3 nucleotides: TGTGCCAGCAGCTTAGAGGGCCCACCTCTTAGGACGCAAGATACGCAGTATTTT. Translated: CASSLEGPPLRTQDTQYF.

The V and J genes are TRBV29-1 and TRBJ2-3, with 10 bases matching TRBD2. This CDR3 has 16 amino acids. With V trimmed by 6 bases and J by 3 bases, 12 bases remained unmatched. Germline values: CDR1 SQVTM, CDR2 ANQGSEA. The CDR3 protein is CSVKLLAGESTDTQYF. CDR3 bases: TGCAGCGTGAAGCTCCTAGCGGGAGAGTCTACAGATACGCAGTATTTT.

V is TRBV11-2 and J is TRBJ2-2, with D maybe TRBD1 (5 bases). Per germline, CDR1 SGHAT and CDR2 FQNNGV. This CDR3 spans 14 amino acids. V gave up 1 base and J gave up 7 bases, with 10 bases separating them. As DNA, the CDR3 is TGTGCCAGCAGCTTAGCGGCAGGGTACGGGGAGCTGTTTTTT. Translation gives CASSLAAGYGELFF.

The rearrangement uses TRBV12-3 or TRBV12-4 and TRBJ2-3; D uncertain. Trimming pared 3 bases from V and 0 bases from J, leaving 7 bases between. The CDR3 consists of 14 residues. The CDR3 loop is CASSFSRSTDTQYF. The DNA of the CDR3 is TGTGCCAGCAGTTTTTCTCGGAGCACAGATACGCAGTATTTT.

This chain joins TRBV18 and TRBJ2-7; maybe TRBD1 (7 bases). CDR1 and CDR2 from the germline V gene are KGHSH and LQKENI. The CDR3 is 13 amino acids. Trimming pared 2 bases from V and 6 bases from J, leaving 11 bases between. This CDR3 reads CASSPYQGGEQYF. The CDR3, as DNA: TGTGCCAGCTCACCATACCAGGGGGGCGAGCAGTACTTC.

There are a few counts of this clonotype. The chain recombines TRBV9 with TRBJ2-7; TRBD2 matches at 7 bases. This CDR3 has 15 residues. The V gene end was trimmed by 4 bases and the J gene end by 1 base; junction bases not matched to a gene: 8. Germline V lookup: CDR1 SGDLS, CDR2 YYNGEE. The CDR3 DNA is TGTGCCAGCAGCCCATCCGGGGGGTCGTCCTACGAGCAGTACTTC. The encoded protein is CASSPSGGSSYEQYF.

The CDR3 DNA is TGTGCCAGCAGTCCACCCGCGGGGTGGGAAGGCGTGCAGTTCTTC. This codes for CASSPPAGWEGVQFF. The rearrangement links TRBV9 to TRBJ2-1; D is perhaps TRBD2 (6 bases). The V gene's germline CDR1 is SGDLS and CDR2 YYNGEE. The CDR3 consists of 15 residues. V was trimmed by 5 bases and J by 12 bases, leaving 24 bases between them.

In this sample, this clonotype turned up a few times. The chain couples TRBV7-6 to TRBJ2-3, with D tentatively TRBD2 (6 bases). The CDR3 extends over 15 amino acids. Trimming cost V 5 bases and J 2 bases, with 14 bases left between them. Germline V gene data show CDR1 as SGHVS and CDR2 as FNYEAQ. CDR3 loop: CASSDLGGTTDTQYF. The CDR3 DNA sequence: TGTGCCAGCAGCGATCTGGGGGGTACCACAGATACGCAGTATTTT.

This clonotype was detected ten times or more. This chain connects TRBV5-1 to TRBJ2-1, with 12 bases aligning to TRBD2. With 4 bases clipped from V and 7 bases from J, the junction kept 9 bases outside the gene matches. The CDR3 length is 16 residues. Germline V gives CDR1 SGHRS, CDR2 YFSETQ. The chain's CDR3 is CASSPTSGGPENEQFF. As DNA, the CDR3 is TGCGCCAGCAGCCCGACTAGCGGGGGACCCGAAAATGAGCAGTTCTTC.